These 9 T cell receptor beta chains were sequenced from one sample in a study of cytomegalovirus exposure and HLA in healthy donors. The PCR made use of 60 Vbeta and 13 Jbeta primers. Repertoires were generated with immunoSEQ multiplex PCR, while TCRdb's copy carries only in-frame clones and drops some. The sample lists some 70,000 clones, about 88% occurring once. Sequencing was carried out using PBMCs. These receptors were obtained from a woman between 50 and 59 years old in good health and CMV-seronegative.

The chain is built from TRBV6-4 and TRBJ2-7, with 10 nucleotides matching TRBD1. The germline gives CDR1 MRHNA, CDR2 SNTAGT. The CDR3 sequence is 13 residues long. Trimming cost V 5 bases and J 6 bases; bases outside gene matches: 4. The CDR3 region is CASSPGQGSEQYF. The CDR3 nucleotides are TGTGCCAGCAGTCCGGGACAGGGGAGCGAGCAGTACTTC.

This rearrangement joins TRBV7-6 to TRBJ2-2; TRBD2 matches 12 bases. Germline values: CDR1 SGHVS, CDR2 FNYEAQ. This CDR3 has 16 amino acids. V lost 2 bases to trimming and J lost 4 bases; unmatched junction nucleotides: 2. CDR3 DNA: TGTGCCAGCAGCTTAACGACTAGCGGGAGCACCGGGGAGCTGTTTTTT. Translating it yields CASSLTTSGSTGELFF.

The rearrangement uses TRBV27 and TRBJ1-2; 7 nucleotides line up with TRBD1. With 6 bases clipped from V and 2 bases from J, the junction kept 6 bases outside the gene matches. The CDR3 extends over 14 amino acids. Germline CDR1 MNHEY, CDR2 SMNVEV (reference sequence). The CDR3 DNA sequence: TGTGCCAGCAGGATGACAGGGTGGAACTATGGCTACACCTTC. As protein: CASRMTGWNYGYTF.

This rearrangement joins TRBV6-1 to TRBJ1-2; D gene unclear. The germline gives CDR1 MNHNS, CDR2 SASEGT. The CDR3 length is 15 residues. V was shortened by 2 bases and J by 3 bases, with 13 bases between the two germline ends. In DNA, the CDR3 is TGTGCCAGCAGTGAATCGACATTACGATACTATGGCTACACCTTC. This encodes CASSESTLRYYGYTF.

The V call is TRBV11-2, the J call TRBJ1-2, with D maybe TRBD1 (6 bases). CDR1 SGHAT and CDR2 FQNNGV come from the germline V gene. V was clipped by 0 bases and J by 4 bases, with 15 bases between them. This CDR3 is 16 amino acids long. In nucleotides, the CDR3 is TGTGCCAGCAGCTTAGAAGGCAGGGGTCGCGCCTATGGCTACACCTTC. Its translation is CASSLEGRGRAYGYTF. Based on the CDR3 plus reference TRBV11-2 and TRBJ1-2, the full variable domain is EAGVAQSPRYKIIEKRQSVAFWCNPISGHATLYWYQQILGQGPKLLIQFQNNGVVDDSQLPKDRFSAERLKGVDSTLKIQPAKLEDSAVYLCASSLEGRGRAYGYTFGSGTRLTVV.

The table lists this clone with a few counts. The rearrangement joins TRBV30 to TRBJ2-5, with 9 bases that match TRBD2. This CDR3 contains 14 residues. V shed 2 bases, J shed 5 bases, and the junction held 6 bases outside the gene matches. CDR1 is GTSNPN, CDR2 SVGIG, per germline (reference sequence). CDR3 nucleotides: TGTGCCTGGAGTCGGGCGGGGGGGCTGGAGACCCAGTACTTC. Translation gives CAWSRAGGLETQYF.

The gene calls are TRBV9 and TRBJ2-1; tentative D call: TRBD1 (6 bases). V was shortened by 4 bases and J by 8 bases, with 22 bases between the two germline ends. CDR1 and CDR2 (germline): SGDLS, YYNGEE. This CDR3 has 16 residues. The CDR3 sequence: CASSSRSGQISDEQFF. The DNA for the CDR3 is TGTGCCAGCAGCTCGAGATCAGGACAGATCTCCGATGAGCAGTTCTTC.

The chain recombines TRBV25-1 with TRBJ2-2, with 7 bases that match TRBD1. Germline V CDR1 and CDR2: MGHDK, SYGVNS. The trim removed 5 bases at V and 6 bases at J, leaving 6 bases unmatched. CDR3 size: 14 residues. CDR3 nucleotide sequence: TGTGCCAGCAGTAGCGCAGGGGGTGCCGGGGAGCTGTTTTTT. Encoded protein: CASSSAGGAGELFF.

This clone was observed a few times. This chain links TRBV2 with TRBJ1-5, with a possible D match to TRBD1 (5 bases). This CDR3 spans 13 amino acids. V was shortened by 6 bases and J by 9 bases, with 15 bases between the two germline ends. The germline gives CDR1 SNHLY, CDR2 FYNNEI. This chain's CDR3 is CASRALRDRPQHF. In nucleotides, the CDR3 is TGTGCCAGCAGGGCACTCAGGGATCGGCCCCAGCATTTT.